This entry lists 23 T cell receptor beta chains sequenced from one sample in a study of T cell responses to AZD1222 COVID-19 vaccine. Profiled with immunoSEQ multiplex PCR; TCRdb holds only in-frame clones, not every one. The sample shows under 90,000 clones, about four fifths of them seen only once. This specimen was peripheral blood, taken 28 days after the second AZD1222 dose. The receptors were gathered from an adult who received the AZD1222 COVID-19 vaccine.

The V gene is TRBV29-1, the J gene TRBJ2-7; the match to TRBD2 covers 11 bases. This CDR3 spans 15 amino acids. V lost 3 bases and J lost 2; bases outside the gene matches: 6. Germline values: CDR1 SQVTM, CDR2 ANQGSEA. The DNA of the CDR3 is TGCAGCGTTGAGGGGACTAGCGGATCGACCTACGAGCAGTACTTC. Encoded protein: CSVEGTSGSTYEQYF.

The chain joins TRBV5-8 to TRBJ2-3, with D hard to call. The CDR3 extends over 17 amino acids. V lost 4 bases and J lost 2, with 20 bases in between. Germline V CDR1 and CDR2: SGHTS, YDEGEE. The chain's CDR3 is CASSRPHHVLVTDTQYF. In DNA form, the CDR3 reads TGTGCCAGCAGCCGTCCCCACCACGTTCTAGTCACAGATACGCAGTATTTT.

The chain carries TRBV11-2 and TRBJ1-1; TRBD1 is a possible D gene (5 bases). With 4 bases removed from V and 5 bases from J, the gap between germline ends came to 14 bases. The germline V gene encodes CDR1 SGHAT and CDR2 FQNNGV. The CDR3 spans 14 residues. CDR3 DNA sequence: TGTGCCAGCAGCTCCGTGATGGGGGGTACTGAAGCTTTCTTT. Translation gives CASSSVMGGTEAFF.

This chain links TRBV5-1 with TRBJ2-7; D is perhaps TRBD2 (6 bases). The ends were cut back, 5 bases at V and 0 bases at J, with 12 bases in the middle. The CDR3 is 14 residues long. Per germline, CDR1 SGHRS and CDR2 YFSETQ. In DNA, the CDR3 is TGCGCCAGCAGGCTATTAGCGGTCTCCTACGAGCAGTACTTC. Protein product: CASRLLAVSYEQYF.

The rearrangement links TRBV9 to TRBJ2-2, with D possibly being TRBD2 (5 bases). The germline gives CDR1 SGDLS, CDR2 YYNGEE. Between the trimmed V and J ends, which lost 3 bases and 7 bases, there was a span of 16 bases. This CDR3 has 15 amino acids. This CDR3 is CASSGAHLTIGELFF. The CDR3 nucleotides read TGTGCCAGCAGCGGTGCCCACCTGACTATCGGGGAGCTGTTTTTT.

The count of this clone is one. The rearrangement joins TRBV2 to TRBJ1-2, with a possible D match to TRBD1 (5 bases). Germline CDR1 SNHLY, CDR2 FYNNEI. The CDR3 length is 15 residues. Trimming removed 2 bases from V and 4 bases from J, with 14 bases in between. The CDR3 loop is CASSERGQGGYGYTF. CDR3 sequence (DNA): TGTGCCAGCAGTGAAAGAGGGCAGGGAGGCTATGGCTACACCTTC.

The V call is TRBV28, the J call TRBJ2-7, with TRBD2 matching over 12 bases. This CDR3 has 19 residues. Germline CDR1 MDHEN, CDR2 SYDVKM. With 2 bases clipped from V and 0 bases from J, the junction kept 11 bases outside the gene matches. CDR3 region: CASSLGTGLAGRYSYEQYF. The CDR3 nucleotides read TGTGCCAGCAGTTTAGGGACGGGACTAGCGGGTAGATACTCCTACGAGCAGTACTTC.

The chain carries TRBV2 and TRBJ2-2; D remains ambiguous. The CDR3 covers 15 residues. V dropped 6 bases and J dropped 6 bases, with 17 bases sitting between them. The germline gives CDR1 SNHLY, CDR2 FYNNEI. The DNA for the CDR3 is TGTGCCAGCAGGGACGACCGATCCCCGGCCGGGGAGCTGTTTTTT. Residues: CASRDDRSPAGELFF.

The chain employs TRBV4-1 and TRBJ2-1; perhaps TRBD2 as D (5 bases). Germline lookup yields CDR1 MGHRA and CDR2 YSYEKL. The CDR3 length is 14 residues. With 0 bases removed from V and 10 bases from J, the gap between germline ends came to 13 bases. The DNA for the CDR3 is TGCGCCAGCAGCCAAGAACCCGGGGTTCGGGAGCAGTTCTTC. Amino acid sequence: CASSQEPGVREQFF.

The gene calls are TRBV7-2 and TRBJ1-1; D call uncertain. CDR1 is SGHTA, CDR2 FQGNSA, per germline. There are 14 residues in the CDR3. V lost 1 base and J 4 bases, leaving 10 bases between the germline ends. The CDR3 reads CASSLDRGSTEAFF. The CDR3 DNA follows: TGTGCCAGCAGCTTAGATCGCGGTTCCACTGAAGCTTTCTTT.

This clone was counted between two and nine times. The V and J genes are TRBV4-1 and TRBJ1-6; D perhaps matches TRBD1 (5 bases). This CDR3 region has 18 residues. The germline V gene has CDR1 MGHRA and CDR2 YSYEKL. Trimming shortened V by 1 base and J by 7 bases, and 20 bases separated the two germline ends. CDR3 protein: CASSQGRPVRARNSPLHF. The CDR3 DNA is TGCGCCAGCAGCCAAGGGCGGCCCGTCAGGGCGCGGAATTCACCCCTCCACTTT.

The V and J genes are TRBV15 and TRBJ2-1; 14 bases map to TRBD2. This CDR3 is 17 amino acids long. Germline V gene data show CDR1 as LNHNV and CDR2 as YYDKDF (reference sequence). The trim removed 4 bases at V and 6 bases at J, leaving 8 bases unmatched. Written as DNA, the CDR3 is TGTGCCACCAGCACCGGGACTAGCGGGAGACGGGTCAATGAGCAGTTCTTC. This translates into CATSTGTSGRRVNEQFF.

The CDR3, as DNA: TGTGCCAGTAGTATGGCCCCCGGGACAGGGGTTTACGAGCAGTACTTC. This translates into CASSMAPGTGVYEQYF. The genes are TRBV19 and TRBJ2-7; 10 nucleotides match TRBD1. Germline V lookup: CDR1 LNHDA, CDR2 SQIVND (reference sequence). This CDR3 has 16 residues. V lost 3 bases and J lost 4; bases outside the gene matches: 9. Drawing the rest from reference TRBV19 and TRBJ2-7, the complete variable domain is DGGITQSPKYLFRKEGQNVTLSCEQNLNHDAMYWYRQDPGQGLRLIYYSQIVNDFQKGDIAEGYSVSREKKESFPLTVTSAQKNPTAFYLCASSMAPGTGVYEQYFGPGTRLTVT.

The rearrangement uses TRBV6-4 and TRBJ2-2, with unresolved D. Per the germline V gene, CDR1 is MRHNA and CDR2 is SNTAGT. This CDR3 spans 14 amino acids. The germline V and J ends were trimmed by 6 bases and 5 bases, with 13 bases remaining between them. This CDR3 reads CASRDLLGTGELFF. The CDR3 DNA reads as TGTGCCAGCAGAGACCTCCTAGGGACCGGGGAGCTGTTTTTT.

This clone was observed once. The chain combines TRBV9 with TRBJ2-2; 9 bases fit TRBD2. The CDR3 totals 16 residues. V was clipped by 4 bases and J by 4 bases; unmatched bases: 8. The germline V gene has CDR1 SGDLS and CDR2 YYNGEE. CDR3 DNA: TGTGCCAGCAGCCCGGGGATAGCGGGAGCCACCGGGGAGCTGTTTTTT. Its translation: CASSPGIAGATGELFF.

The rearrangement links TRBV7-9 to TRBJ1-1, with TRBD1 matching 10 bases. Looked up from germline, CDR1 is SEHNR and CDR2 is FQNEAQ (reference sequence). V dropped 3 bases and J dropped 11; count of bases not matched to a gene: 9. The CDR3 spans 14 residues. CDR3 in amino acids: CASSLGTGAGVAFF. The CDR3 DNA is TGTGCCAGCAGCTTGGGGACAGGGGCCGGCGTCGCTTTCTTT.

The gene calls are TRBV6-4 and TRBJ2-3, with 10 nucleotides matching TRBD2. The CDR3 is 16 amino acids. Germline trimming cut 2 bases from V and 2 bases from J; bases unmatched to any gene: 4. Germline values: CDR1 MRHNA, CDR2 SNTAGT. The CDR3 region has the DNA TGTGCCAGCAGTGACACTAGCGGGGACTACACAGATACGCAGTATTTT. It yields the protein CASSDTSGDYTDTQYF.

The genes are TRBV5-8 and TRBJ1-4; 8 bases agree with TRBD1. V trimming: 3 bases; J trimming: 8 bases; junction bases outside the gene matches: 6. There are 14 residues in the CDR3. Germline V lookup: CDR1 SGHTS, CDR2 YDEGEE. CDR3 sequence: CASSWTGSGEKLFF. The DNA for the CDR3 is TGTGCCAGCAGCTGGACAGGGTCGGGAGAAAAACTGTTTTTT.

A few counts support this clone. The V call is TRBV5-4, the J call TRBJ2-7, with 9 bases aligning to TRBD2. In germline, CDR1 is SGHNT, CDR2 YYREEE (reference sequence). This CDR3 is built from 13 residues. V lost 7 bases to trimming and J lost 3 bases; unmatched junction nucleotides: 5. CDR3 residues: CASRRGGNYEQYF. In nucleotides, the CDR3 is TGTGCCAGCCGGCGGGGGGGCAACTACGAGCAGTACTTC.

The CDR3 DNA sequence: TGTGCCAGCAGCTTCCGGAGGGAGCGGGAGGGAAAGTTCTTC. This codes for CASSFRREREGKFF. This chain joins TRBV7-2 and TRBJ2-1, with 10 bases lining up with TRBD2. There are 14 residues in the CDR3. Looked up from germline, CDR1 is SGHTA and CDR2 is FQGNSA. The V segment lost 3 bases and the J segment 14 bases; nucleotides outside the gene matches: 10.

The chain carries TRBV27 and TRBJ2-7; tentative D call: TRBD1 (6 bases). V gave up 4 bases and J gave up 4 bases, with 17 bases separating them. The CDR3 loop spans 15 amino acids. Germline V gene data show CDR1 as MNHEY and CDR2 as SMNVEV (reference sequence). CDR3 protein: CASSSNRQVLYEQYF. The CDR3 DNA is TGTGCCAGCAGTTCTAATCGACAGGTCTTATACGAGCAGTACTTC.

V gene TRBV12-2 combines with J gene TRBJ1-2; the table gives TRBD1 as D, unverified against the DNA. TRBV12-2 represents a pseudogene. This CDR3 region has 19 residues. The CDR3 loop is CASRLEGETALKSNYGYTF. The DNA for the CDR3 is TGTGCAAGTCGCTTAGAGGGGGAGACAGCACTAAAATCTAACTATGGCTACACCTTC.

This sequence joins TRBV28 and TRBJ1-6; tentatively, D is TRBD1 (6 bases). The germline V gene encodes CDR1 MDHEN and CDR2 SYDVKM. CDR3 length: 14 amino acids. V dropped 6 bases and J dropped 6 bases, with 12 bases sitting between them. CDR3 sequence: CASRLQGPNSPLHF. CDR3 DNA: TGTGCCAGCAGGTTACAGGGCCCTAATTCACCCCTCCACTTT.